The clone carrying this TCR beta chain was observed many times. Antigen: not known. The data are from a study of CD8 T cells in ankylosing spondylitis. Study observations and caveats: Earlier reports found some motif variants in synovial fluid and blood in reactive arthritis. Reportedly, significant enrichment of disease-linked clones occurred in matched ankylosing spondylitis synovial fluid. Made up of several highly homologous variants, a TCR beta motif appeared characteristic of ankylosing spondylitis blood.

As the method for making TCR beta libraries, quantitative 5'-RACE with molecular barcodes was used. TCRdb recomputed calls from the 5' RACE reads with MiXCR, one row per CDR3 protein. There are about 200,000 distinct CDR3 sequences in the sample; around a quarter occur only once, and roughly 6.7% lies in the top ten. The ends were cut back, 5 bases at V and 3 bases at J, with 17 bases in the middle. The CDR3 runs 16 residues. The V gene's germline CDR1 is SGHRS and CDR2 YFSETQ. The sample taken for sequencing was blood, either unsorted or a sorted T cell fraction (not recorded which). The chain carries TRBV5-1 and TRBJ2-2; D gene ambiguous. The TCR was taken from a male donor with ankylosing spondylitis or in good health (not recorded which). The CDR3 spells CASSSLVVSYTGELFF. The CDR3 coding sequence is TGCGCCAGCAGTTCACTCGTCGTCTCATACACCGGGGAGCTGTTTTTT.